These T cell receptor beta chains were read from a single sample in a study of T cell clonotyping in hematopoietic cell transplantation. Assay used: immunoSEQ multiplex PCR; TCRdb lists only in-frame clones, some missing. The repertoire holds over 5,000 clones, with approximately 85% as singletons. The source material was peripheral blood mononuclear cells, sampled before stem cell transplant. The source is a man in his 60s with acute myeloid leukemia. Some clones in this sample may be carry-over from other donors' samples. Both conserved end residues are part of each CDR3. A D gene is named only where the DNA matches it firmly. The size entry is marked missing in some rows and otherwise reads once, few, many or a size class.

TRBV7-9,TRBD1,TRBJ2-5,.,CASISGGRETQYF,TGTGCCAGCATCTCAGGGGGTCGGGAGACCCAGTACTTC
TRBV9,.,TRBJ1-3,.,CASSVRGDSGNTIYF,TGTGCCAGCAGCGTAAGGGGGGACTCTGGAAACACCATATATTTT
TRBV20-1,.,TRBJ1-1,.,CSARGIGEAFF,TGCAGTGCTAGAGGAATCGGTGAAGCTTTCTTT
TRBV7-7,.,TRBJ2-7,.,CASSFTDTSYEQYF,TGTGCTAGCAGCTTCACGGACACTTCCTACGAACAGTACTTC
TRBV18,TRBD2,TRBJ2-3,.,CASSLKGSASGSSTDTQYF,TGTGCCAGCTCACTCAAGGGGTCGGCTAGCGGGAGTAGCACAGATACGCAGTATTTT
TRBV5-1,TRBD1,TRBJ2-2,.,CASSLDRGNTGELFF,TGCGCCAGCAGCTTGGACAGGGGTAACACCGGGGAGCTGTTTTTT
TRBV9,TRBD2,TRBJ2-1,.,CASSLLAGGREQFF,TGTGCCAGCAGCCTACTAGCGGGGGGGCGTGAGCAGTTCTTC
TRBV6-6,TRBD2,TRBJ2-7,.,CASTASGLSYEQYF,TGTGCCAGCACGGCTAGCGGCCTCTCCTACGAGCAGTACTTC
TRBV19,.,TRBJ1-3,few,CASSTGRRVLGNTIYF,TGTGCCAGTAGTACAGGTCGACGGGTCTTAGGAAACACCATATATTTT
TRBV5-1,.,TRBJ2-3,.,CASSLLVTGRTTDTQYF,TGCGCCAGCAGCTTGTTAGTTACCGGGAGAACAACAGATACGCAGTATTTT
TRBV7-9,TRBD1,TRBJ1-2,.,CASSSGQGLNYGYTF,TGTGCCAGCAGCTCTGGACAGGGGCTTAACTATGGCTACACCTTC
TRBV7-2,.,TRBJ2-6,.,CASRGTTNSGANVLTF,TGTGCCAGCAGAGGGACGACAAACTCTGGGGCCAACGTCCTGACTTTC
TRBV19,.,TRBJ2-7,.,CASRDTRLSQQYF,TGTGCCTCCCGGGACACTCGCCTTTCACAGCAGTACTTC
TRBV2,.,TRBJ2-1,.,CASSGGFSYNEQFF,TGTGCCAGCAGTGGGGGGTTCTCCTACAATGAGCAGTTCTTC
TRBV7-2,.,TRBJ1-3,once,CASGALGRTSGNTIYF,TGTGCCAGCGGGGCCTTGGGACGGACCTCTGGAAACACCATATATTTT
TRBV7-3,.,TRBJ2-5,.,CASSLLRAPQETQYF,TGTGCCAGCAGCTTATTAAGGGCTCCCCAAGAGACCCAGTACTTC
TRBV7-2,.,TRBJ2-7,.,CASSLGPGYEQYF,TGTGCCAGCAGCTTAGGTCCGGGCTACGAGCAGTACTTC
TRBV7-6,.,TRBJ2-5,.,CASSPGTETQYF,TGTGCCAGCAGCCCTGGGACAGAGACCCAGTACTTC
TRBV6-5,.,TRBJ2-7,.,CASKEGLFGEQYF,TGTGCCAGCAAGGAGGGGCTATTCGGCGAGCAGTACTTC
TRBV10-1,.,TRBJ1-5,few,CASSEHPGSGQPQHF,TGCGCCAGCAGTGAACATCCGGGTTCGGGGCAGCCCCAGCATTTT
TRBV27,TRBD1,TRBJ2-7,.,CASSSRDRGRYEQYF,TGTGCCAGCAGTTCCCGGGACAGGGGGCGCTACGAGCAGTACTTC
TRBV7-6,.,TRBJ2-5,.,CASSPGPRSQTQYF,TGTGCCAGCAGCCCAGGGCCTCGTTCGCAGACCCAGTACTTC
TRBV5-6,.,TRBJ2-1,.,CASSLGHEQFF,TGTGCCAGCAGCTTGGGGCATGAGCAGTTCTTC
TRBV28,TRBD1,TRBJ1-3,.,CASTNGGTGGGNTIYF,TGTGCCAGCACCAACGGCGGGACAGGGGGTGGAAACACCATATATTTT
TRBV6-5,.,TRBJ2-7,.,CASSYTGQYEQYF,TGTGCCAGCAGTTACACCGGACAGTACGAGCAGTACTTC
TRBV5-6,TRBD1,TRBJ1-2,.,CASSFLQGATYGYTF,TGTGCCAGCAGCTTTCTTCAGGGGGCTACCTATGGCTACACCTTC
TRBV5-4,TRBD2,TRBJ2-2,few,CASRTQRGGPGELFF,TGTGCCAGCAGAACCCAGCGGGGGGGCCCCGGGGAGCTGTTTTTT
TRBV5-1,TRBD1,TRBJ1-5,.,CASSLWGRGRLREPQHF,TGCGCCAGCAGCTTGTGGGGCAGGGGGCGGCTCAGAGAGCCCCAGCATTTT
TRBV12-5,.,TRBJ1-3,.,CASGLWGPGNTIYF,TGTGCTAGTGGTTTGTGGGGACCTGGAAACACCATATATTTT
TRBV19,TRBD1,TRBJ2-6,once,CASSILLGQAGANVLTF,TGTGCCAGTAGCATACTCCTCGGACAGGCTGGGGCCAACGTCCTGACTTTC
TRBV10-3,.,TRBJ2-7,.,CATRTDNYEQYF,TGTGCCACCAGGACAGACAACTACGAGCAGTACTTC